This TCR beta chain was sequenced in a study of shared clonotypes between healthy human individuals. Profiling relied on immunoSEQ multiplex PCR, and the TCRdb table lists in-frame clones only, not all of them. The profile shows about 680,000 clones, approximately 74% of them singletons. V lost 8 bases and J 2 bases, leaving 16 bases between the germline ends. The germline V gene has CDR1 MNHNS and CDR2 SASEGT. The CDR3 spans 15 residues. This chain connects TRBV6-1 to TRBJ1-5; D remains unclear. The material sequenced was memory CD4+ T cells sorted from blood. Stated subset: CD45RA-negative fraction. The TCR sequence derives from a woman younger than 45 in good health. The CDR3 DNA follows: TGTGCCAGCGCTCCCGGCGGCGTCCGCAATCAGCCCCAGCATTTT. It codes for CASAPGGVRNQPQHF.